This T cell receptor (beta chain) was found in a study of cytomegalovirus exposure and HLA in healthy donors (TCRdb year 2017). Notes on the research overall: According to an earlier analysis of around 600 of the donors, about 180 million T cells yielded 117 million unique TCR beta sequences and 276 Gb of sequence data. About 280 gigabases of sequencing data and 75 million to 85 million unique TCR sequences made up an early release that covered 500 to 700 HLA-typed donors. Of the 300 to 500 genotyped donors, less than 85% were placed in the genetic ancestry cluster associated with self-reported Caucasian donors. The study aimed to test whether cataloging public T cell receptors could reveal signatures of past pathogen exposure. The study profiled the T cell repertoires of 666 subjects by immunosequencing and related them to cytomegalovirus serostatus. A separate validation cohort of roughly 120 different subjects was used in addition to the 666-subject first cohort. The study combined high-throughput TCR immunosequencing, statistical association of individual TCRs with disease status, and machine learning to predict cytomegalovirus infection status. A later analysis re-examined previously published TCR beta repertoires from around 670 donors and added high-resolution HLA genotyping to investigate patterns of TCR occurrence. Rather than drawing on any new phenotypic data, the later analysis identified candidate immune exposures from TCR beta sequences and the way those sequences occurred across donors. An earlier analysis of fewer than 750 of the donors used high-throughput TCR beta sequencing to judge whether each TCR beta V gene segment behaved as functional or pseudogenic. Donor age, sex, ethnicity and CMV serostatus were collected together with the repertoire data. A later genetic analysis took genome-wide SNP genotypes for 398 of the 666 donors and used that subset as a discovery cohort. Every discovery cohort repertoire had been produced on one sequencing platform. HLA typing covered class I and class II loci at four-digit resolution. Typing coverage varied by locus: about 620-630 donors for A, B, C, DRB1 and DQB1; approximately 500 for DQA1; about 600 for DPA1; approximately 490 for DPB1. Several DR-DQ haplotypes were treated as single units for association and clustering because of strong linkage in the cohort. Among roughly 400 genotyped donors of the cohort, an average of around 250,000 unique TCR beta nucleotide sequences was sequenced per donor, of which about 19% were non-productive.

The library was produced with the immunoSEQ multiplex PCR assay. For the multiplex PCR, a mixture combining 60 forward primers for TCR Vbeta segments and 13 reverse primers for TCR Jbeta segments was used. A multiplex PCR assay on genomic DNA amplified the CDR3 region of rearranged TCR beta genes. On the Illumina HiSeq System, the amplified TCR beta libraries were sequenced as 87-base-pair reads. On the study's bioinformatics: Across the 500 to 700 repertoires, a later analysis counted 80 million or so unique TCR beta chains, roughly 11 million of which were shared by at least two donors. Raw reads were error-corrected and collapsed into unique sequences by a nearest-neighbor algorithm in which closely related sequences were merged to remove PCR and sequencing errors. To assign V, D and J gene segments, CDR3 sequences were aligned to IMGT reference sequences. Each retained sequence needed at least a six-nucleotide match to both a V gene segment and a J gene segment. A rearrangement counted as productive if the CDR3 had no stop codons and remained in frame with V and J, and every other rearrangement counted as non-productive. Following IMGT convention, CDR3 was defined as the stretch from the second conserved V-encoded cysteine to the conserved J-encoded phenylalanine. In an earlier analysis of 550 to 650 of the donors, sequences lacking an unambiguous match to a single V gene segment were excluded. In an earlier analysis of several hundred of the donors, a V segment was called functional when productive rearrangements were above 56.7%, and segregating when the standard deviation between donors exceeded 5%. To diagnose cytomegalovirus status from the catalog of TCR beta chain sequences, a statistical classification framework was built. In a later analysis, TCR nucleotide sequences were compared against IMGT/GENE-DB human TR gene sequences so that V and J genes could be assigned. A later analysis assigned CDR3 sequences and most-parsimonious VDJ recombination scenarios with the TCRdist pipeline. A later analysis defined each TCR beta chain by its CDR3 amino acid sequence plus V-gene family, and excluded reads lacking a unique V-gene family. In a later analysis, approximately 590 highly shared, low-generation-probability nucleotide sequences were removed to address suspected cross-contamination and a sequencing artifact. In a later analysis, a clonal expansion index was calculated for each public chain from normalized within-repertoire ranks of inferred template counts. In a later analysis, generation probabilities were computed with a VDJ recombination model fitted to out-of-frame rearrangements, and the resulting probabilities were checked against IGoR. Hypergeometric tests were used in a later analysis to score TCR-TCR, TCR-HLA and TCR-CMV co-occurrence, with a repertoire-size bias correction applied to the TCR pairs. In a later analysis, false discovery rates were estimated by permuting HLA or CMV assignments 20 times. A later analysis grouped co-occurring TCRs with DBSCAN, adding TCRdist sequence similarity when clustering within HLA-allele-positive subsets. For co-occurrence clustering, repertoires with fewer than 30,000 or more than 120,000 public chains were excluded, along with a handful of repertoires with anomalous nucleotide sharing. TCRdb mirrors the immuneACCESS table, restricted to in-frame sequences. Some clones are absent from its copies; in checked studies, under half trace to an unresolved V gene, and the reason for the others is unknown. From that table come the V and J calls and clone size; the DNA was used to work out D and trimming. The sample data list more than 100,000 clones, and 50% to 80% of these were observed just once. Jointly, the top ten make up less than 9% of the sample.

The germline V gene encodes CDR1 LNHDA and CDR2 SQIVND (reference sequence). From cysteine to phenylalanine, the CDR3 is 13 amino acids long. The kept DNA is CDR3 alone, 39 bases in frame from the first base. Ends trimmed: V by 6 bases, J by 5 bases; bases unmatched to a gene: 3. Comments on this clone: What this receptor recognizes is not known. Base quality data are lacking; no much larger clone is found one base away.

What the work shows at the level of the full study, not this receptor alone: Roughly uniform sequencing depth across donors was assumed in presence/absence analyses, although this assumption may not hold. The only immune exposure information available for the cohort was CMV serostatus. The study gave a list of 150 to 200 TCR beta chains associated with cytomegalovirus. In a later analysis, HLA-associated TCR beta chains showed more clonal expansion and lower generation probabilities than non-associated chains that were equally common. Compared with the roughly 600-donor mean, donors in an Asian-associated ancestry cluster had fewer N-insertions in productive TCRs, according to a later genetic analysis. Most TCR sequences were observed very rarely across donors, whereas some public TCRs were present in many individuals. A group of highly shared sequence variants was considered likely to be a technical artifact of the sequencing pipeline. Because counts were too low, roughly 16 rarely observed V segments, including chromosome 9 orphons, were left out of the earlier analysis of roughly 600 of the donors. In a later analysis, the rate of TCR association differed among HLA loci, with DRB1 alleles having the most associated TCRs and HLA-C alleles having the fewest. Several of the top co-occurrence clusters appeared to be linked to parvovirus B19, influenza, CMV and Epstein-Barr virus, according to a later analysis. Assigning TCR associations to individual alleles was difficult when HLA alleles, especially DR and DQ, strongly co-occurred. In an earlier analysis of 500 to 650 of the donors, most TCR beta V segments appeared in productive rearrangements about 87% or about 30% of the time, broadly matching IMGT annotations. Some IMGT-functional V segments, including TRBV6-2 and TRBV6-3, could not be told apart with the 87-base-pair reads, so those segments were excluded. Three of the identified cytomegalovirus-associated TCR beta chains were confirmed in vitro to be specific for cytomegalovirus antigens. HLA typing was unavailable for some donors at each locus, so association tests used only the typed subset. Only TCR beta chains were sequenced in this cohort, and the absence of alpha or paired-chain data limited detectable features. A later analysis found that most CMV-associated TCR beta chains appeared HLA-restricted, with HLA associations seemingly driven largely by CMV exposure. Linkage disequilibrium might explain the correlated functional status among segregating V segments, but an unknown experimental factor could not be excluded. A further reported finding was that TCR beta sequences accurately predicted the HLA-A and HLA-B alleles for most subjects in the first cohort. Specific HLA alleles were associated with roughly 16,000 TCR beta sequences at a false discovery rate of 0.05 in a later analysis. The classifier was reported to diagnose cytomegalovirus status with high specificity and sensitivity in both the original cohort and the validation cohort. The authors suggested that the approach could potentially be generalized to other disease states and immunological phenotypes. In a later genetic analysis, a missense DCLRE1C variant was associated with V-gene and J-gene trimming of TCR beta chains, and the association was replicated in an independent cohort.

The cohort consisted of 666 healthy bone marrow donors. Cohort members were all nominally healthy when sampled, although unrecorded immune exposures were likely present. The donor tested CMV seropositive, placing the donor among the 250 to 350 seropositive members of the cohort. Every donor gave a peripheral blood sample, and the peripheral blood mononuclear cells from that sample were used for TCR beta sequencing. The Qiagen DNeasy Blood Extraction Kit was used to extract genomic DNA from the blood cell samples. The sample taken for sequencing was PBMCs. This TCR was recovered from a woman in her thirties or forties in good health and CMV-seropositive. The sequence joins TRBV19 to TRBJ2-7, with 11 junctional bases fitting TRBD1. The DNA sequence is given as TGTGCCAGTAGGGGACAGGGGGGAGACGAGCAGTACTTC. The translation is CASRGQGGDEQYF.